This TCR beta chain was captured by sequencing in a study of metastatic and nonmetastatic thyroid tumors. Study-wide points: Relative to benign nodules, malignant thyroid tumors were reportedly characterized by significantly elevated TCR beta diversity in blood and tumor.

This clone has a count of ten or more. Its antigen remains unidentified. Germline V lookup: CDR1 SGHRS, CDR2 YFSETQ. The CDR3 consists of 13 residues. Trimming took 3 bases from V and 7 from J; bases not matched to a gene: 4. Ahead of thyroid surgery, no patient had received treatment of any kind. With MiXCR, TCRdb reprocessed the PCR reads. The data contain about 59,000 clones, roughly 15% of them seen just once; the ten biggest clones take up about 9.4%. The sample was blood. This TCR derives from a male donor with papillary thyroid cancer or a benign thyroid nodule (not recorded which). Some clones in this sample may be carry-over from other donors' samples. The rearrangement uses TRBV5-1 and TRBJ2-4; 7 bases map to TRBD1. DNA for the CDR3: TGCGCCAGCAGCTCGGGACAGCCCAACATTCAGTACTTC. It is translated as CASSSGQPNIQYF.